The rows below give T cell receptor beta chains drawn from one sample of a study of blood T cell repertoires in COVID-19. Measured with immunoSEQ multiplex PCR; TCRdb has only the in-frame clones, and not every one. The table includes 200,000 to 300,000 clones, around nine tenths detected once. Specimen: PBMCs or T cells enriched from blood (not recorded which). The receptors come from a woman between 18 and 29 years old who had recovered from COVID-19. Each CDR3 is given with its conserved first and last residue. A D gene is named only where the DNA matches it firmly. The size field is filled for only some rows; it gives once, few, many or a size class.

v_call	clone_size	j_call	cdr3_length	d_call	cdr3_nt	cdr3_aa
TRBV5-1	.	TRBJ2-3	15	TRBD2	TGCGCCAGCACCCCACGACTAGCGGGAACAGATACGCAGTATTTT	CASTPRLAGTDTQYF
TRBV6-2/TRBV6-3	few	TRBJ1-6	17	TRBD1	TGTGCCAGCAGTTACTCAGGCAGGGGGCGTCGTAATTCACCCCTCCACTTT	CASSYSGRGRRNSPLHF
TRBV28	.	TRBJ1-5	12	.	TGTGCCAGCAGTTTTCGGGATCAGCCCCAGCATTTT	CASSFRDQPQHF
TRBV28	.	TRBJ2-3	15	TRBD1	TGTGCCAGCAGCCGCAATACAGGGGGCACAGATACGCAGTATTTT	CASSRNTGGTDTQYF
TRBV4-1	.	TRBJ2-1	14	.	TGCGCCAGCAGCCAAGATGACATAGACAATGAGCAGTTCTTC	CASSQDDIDNEQFF
TRBV27	few	TRBJ1-4	11	.	TGTGCCAGCAGGGCGGGGGTAAAACTGTTTTTT	CASRAGVKLFF
TRBV12-3/TRBV12-4	.	TRBJ2-7	10	.	TGTGCCAGCAGTTTGGACAAGCAGTACTTC	CASSLDKQYF
TRBV3-1/TRBV3-2	.	TRBJ2-7	15	TRBD2	TGTGCCAGCAGCCTCAGACTGGGGGGGAACTACGAGCAGTACTTC	CASSLRLGGNYEQYF
TRBV11-3	.	TRBJ2-1	14	TRBD2	TGTGCCAGCAGCGGACTAGCGGACCTGACTGAGCAGTTCTTC	CASSGLADLTEQFF
TRBV10-2	once	TRBJ1-5	13	.	TGCGCCAGCAGTGAGCTAGTGGACGGAGGACAGCATTTT	CASSELVDGGQHF
TRBV5-1	.	TRBJ2-4	15	.	TGCGCCAGCAGCTTCAATCAGGGGGGTTCGAACATTCAGTACTTC	CASSFNQGGSNIQYF
TRBV7-2	.	TRBJ2-3	18	TRBD2	TGTGCCAGCAGCTTAGCGGTCGGGGGGGATCCTGGCACAGATACGCAGTATTTT	CASSLAVGGDPGTDTQYF
TRBV18	few	TRBJ2-5	15	TRBD2	TGTGCCAGCGGTGGGACTAGCGAGAAAAGGGAGACCCAGTACTTC	CASGGTSEKRETQYF
TRBV15	.	TRBJ1-6	16	TRBD1	TGTGCCACCAGCAGAGAAGCTACAGGGGATGGATCACCCCTCCACTTT	CATSREATGDGSPLHF
TRBV11-2	.	TRBJ2-7	14	.	TGTGCCAGCAGCTTTAGCAGGGACTCCTACGAGCAGTACTTC	CASSFSRDSYEQYF
TRBV5-1	.	TRBJ2-5	13	TRBD2	TGCGCCAGCAGCCCGGGGGGAAGAGAGACCCAGTACTTC	CASSPGGRETQYF